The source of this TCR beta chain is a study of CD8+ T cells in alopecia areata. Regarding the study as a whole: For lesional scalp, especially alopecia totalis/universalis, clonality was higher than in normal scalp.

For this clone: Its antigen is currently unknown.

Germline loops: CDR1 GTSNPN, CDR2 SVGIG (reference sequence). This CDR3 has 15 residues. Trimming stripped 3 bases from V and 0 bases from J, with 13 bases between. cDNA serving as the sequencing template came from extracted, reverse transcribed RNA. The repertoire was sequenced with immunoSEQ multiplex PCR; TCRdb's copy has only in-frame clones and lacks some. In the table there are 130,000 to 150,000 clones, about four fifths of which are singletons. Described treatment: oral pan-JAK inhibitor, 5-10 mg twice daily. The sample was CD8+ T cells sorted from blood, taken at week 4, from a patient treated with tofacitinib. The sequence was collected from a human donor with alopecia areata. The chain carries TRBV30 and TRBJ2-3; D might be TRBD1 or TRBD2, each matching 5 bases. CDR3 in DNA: TGTGCCTGGAGCGTTGACGGGGCTAGCACAGATACGCAGTATTTT. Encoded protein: CAWSVDGASTDTQYF.